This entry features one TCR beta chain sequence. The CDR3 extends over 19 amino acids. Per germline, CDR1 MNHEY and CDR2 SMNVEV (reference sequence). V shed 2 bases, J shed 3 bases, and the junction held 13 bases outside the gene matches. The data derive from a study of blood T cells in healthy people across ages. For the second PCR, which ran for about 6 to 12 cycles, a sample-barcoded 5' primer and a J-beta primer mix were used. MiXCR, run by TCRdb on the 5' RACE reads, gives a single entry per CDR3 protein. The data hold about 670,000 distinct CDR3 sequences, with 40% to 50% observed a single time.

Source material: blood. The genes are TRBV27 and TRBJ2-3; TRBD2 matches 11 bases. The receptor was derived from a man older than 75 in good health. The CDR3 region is CASSLKGLAVTVETDTQYF. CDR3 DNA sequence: TGTGCCAGCAGTTTAAAGGGACTAGCGGTTACCGTTGAGACAGATACGCAGTATTTT.